This TCR beta chain was identified in a study of graft-versus-host responses after intestinal transplantation. Study-level information: The transplants performed in recipients were multivisceral, liver-intestinal, or isolated intestinal. Anti-thymocyte globulin induction preceded about 3 years of tacrolimus and steroid maintenance in all recipients.

Whole-study findings and limits: Declines in HvG clones occurring early post-transplant were associated with peak circulating GvH clone levels.

Assay: immunoSEQ multiplex PCR; the TCRdb copy retains only in-frame clones and omits some. The data show 7,500 or so clones, with about 82% seen just once and about 9.4% held by the top ten. This clone was detected a few times. The antigen is not known. CDR1 is SGDLS, CDR2 YYNGEE, per germline. The CDR3 spans 15 residues. Trimming at V came to 3 bases and at J to 4 bases, leaving 8 bases not matched to a gene. Graft-derived tissue was subjected to processing to liberate intraepithelial and lamina propria lymphocytes. The V and J genes are TRBV9 and TRBJ2-3, with 7 bases aligning to TRBD2. The sequence derives from a human patient who received an intestinal transplant, so some T cells may come from the graft donor. The material was ileum tissue, obtained around 120 days after transplant. In DNA, the CDR3 is TGTGCCAGCAGCGCGGGACTCAGCGGGGCAGATACGCAGTATTTT. This codes for CASSAGLSGADTQYF. Together with reference TRBV9 and TRBJ2-3, the CDR3 gives the full variable domain: DSGVTQTPKHLITATGQRVTLRCSPRSGDLSVYWYQQSLDQGLQFLIQYYNGEERAKGNILERFSAQQFPDLHSELNLSSLELGDSALYFCASSAGLSGADTQYFGPGTRLTVL.